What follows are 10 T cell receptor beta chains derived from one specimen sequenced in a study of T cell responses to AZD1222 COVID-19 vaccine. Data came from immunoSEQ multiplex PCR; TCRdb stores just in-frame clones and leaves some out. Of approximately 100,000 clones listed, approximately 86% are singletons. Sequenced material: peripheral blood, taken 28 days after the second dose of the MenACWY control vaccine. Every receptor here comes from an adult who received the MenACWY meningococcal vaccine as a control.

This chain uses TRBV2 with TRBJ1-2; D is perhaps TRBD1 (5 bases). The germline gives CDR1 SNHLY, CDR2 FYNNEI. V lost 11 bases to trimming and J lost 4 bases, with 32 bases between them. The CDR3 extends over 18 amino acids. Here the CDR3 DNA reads TGTGCCGAGCTCCCCCGAAGCTCAGGGAGGCAGGGCGCCTATGGCTACACCTTC. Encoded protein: CAELPRSSGRQGAYGYTF.

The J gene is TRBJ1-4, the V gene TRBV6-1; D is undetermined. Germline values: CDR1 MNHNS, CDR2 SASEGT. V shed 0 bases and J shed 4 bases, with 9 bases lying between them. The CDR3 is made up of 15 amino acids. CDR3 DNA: TGTGCCAGCAGTGAAGCGGCTGGGGTTAATGAAAAACTGTTTTTT. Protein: CASSEAAGVNEKLFF.

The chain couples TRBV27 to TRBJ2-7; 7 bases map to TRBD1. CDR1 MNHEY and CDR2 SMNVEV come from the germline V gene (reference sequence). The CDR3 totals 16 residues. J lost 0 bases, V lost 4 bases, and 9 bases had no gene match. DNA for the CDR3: TGTGCCAGCAGTTCCTCGACAGGGCAAGTCTCCTACGAGCAGTACTTC. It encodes CASSSSTGQVSYEQYF.

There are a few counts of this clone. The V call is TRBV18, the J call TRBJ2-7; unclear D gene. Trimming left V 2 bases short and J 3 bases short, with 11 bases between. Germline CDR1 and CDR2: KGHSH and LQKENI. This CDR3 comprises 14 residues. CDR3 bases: TGTGCCAGCTCACCATTCGACAAAATCTACGAGCAGTACTTC. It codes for CASSPFDKIYEQYF.

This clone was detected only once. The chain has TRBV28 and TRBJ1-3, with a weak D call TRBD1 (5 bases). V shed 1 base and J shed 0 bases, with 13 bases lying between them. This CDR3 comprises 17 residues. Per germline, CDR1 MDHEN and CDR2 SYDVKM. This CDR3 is CASSLYFSGSSGNTIYF. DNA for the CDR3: TGTGCCAGCAGTTTATACTTTTCAGGGAGCTCTGGAAACACCATATATTTT.

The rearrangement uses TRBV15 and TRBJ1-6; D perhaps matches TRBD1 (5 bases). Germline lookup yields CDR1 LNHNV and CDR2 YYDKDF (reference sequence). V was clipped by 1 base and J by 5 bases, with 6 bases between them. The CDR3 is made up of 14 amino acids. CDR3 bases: TGTGCCACCAGCAGAGGGGGGAATAATTCACCCCTCCACTTT. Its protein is CATSRGGNNSPLHF. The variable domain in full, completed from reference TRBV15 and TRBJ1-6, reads DAMVIQNPRYQVTQFGKPVTLSCSQTLNHNVMYWYQQKSSQAPKLLFHYYDKDFNNEADTPDNFQSRRPNTSFCFLDIRSPGLGDTAMYLCATSRGGNNSPLHFGNGTRLTVT.

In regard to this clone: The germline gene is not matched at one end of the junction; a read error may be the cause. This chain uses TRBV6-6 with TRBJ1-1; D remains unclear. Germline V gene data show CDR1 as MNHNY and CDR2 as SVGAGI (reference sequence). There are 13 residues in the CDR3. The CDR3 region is CASSDSGRPEAFF. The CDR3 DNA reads TGTGCCAGCAGTGACTCCGGGCGCCCCGAAGCTTTCTTT.

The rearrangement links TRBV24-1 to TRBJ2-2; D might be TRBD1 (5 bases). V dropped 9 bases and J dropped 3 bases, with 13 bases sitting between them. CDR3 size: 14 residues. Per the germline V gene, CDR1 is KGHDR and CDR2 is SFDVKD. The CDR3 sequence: CATSGGQDTGELFF. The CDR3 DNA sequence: TGTGCCACCTCGGGCGGACAAGACACCGGGGAGCTGTTTTTT.

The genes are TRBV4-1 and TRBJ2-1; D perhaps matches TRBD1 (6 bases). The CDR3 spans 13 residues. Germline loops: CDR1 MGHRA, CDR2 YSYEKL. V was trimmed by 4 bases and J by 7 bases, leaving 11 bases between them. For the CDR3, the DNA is TGCGCCAGCAGCCCGGACAGTGGAAATGAGCAGTTCTTC. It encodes CASSPDSGNEQFF.

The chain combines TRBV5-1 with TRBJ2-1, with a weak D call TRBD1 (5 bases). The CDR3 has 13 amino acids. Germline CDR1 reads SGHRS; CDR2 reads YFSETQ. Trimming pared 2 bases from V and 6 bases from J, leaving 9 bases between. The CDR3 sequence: CASSFTGSNEQFF. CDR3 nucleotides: TGCGCCAGCAGCTTTACAGGCTCCAATGAGCAGTTCTTC.